This T cell receptor (beta chain) was recorded in a study of CD8 T cells in Susac syndrome. Study-wide results and limits: An acknowledgment was made by the study that its TCR sequencing and HLA analysis involved relatively few individuals.

Note on this clonotype: Its specificity is not known.

Germline values: CDR1 SQVTM, CDR2 ANQGSEA. Trimming shortened V by 4 bases and J by 4 bases, and 16 bases separated the two germline ends. There are 14 residues in the CDR3. The authors carried out high-throughput sequencing of TCR beta. They applied it to CD8+ and CD4+ T cells obtained from blood. The multiple sclerosis controls, all treatment-naive patients, had relapsing-remitting disease that was stable or active. After extraction with the RNeasy kit, 0.5 to 1 ug of the RNA was reverse transcribed using random hexamers. Amplification of TCR beta CDR3 used immunoSEQ multiplex PCR across 54 Vbeta and 13 Jbeta. TCRdb analysed the immunoSEQ multiplex PCR reads with MiXCR anew, one entry per CDR3 protein. The data show 130,000 or so distinct CDR3 sequences, around 95% seen once.

The sequencing sample was made of CD4+ T cells from PBMCs. J is TRBJ2-5 and V is TRBV29-1; weak D call: TRBD1 (6 bases). The receptor was derived from a human donor with multiple sclerosis. DNA for the CDR3: TGCAGCGTTGGAGGAAGGGGGATTGGAGAGACCCAGTACTTC. This encodes CSVGGRGIGETQYF.